The T cell receptor beta chain under discussion was sequenced for a study of tumor-infiltrating lymphocytes in primary liver carcinoma. With approximately 500 ng total RNA as template and a constant-region primer, TCR beta cDNA was made. Three nested multiplex PCR rounds of slightly modified ARM-PCR generated TCR beta libraries. In the first two PCR rounds, TRBV1-TRBV30 forward primers were paired with a C-beta reverse primer, and each round lasted around 10 cycles. In TCRdb, the multiplex PCR reads were re-called with MiXCR into one record per CDR3 protein. The data show about 330,000 distinct CDR3 sequences, about 65% seen once. Out of unsorted whole blood came the blood RNA, and germline DNA was extracted as well. The sample holds a few counts of this clonotype. Germline trimming cut 6 bases from V and 4 bases from J; bases unmatched to any gene: 9. This CDR3 comprises 16 residues.

The chain employs TRBV12-3 or TRBV12-4 and TRBJ2-5; TRBD2 matches 12 bases. The sample was peripheral blood. This sequence was found in a man in his forties with primary liver carcinoma and hepatitis B virus infection. CDR3 coding DNA: TGTGCCAGCAGCCCAACCGGGGGACTAGCGGGAGAGACCCAGTACTTC. It encodes CASSPTGGLAGETQYF.